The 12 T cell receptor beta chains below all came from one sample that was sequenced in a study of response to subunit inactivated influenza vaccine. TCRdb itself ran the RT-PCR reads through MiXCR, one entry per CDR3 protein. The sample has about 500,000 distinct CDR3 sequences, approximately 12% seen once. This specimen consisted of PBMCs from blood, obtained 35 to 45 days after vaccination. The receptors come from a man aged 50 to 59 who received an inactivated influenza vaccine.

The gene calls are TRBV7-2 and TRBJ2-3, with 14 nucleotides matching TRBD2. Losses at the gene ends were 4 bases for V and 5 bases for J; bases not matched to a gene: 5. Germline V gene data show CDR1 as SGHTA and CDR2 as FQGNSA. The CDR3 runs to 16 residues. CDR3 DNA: TGTGCCAGCAGCTCCCGGACTAGCGGGGGGTTAGATACGCAGTATTTT. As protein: CASSSRTSGGLDTQYF.

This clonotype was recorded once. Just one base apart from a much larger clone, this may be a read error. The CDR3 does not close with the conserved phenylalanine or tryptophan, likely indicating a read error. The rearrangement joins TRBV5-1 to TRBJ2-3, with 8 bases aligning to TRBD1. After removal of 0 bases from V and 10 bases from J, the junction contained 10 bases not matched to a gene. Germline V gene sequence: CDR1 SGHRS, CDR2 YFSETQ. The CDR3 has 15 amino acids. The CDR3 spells CASSLGRLGQGAQYL. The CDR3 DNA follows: TGCGCCAGCAGCTTGGGAAGGTTAGGACAGGGCGCGCAGTATTTA.

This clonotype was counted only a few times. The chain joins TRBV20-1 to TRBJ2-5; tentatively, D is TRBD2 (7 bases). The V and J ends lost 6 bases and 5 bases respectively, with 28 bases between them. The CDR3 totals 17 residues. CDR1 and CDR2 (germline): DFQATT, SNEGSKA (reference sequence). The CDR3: CSASGGRGGGGVETQYF. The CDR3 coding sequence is TGCAGTGCCTCGGGGGGTAGGGGCGGAGGGGGTGTGGAGACCCAGTACTTC.

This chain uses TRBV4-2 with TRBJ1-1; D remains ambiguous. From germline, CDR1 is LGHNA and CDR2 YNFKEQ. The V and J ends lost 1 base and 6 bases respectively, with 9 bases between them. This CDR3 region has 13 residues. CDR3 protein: CASSQGGEAEAFF. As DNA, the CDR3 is TGTGCCAGCAGCCAAGGGGGTGAGGCTGAAGCTTTCTTT.

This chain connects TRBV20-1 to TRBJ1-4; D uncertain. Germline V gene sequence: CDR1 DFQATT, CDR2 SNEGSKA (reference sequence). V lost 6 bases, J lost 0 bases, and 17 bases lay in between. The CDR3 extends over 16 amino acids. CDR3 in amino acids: CSAFGDSSATNEKLFF. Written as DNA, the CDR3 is TGCAGTGCCTTCGGGGATTCAAGTGCAACTAATGAAAAACTGTTTTTT.

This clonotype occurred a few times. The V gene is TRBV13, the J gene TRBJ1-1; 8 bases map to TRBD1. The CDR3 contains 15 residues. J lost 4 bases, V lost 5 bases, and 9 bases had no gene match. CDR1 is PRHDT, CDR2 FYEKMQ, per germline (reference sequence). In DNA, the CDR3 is TGTGCCAGCAGCCCCATTGGGACAGGACGCACTGAAGCTTTCTTT. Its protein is CASSPIGTGRTEAFF. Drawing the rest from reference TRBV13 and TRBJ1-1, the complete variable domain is AAGVIQSPRHLIKEKRETATLKCYPIPRHDTVYWYQQGPGQDPQFLISFYEKMQSDKGSIPDRFSAQQFSDYHSELNMSSLELGDSALYFCASSPIGTGRTEAFFGQGTRLTVV.

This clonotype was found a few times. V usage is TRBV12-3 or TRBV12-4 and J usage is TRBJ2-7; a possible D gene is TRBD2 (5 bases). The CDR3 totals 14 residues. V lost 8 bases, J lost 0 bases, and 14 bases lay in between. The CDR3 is CASSLPGISYEQYF. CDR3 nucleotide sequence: TGTGCCAGCTCCCTCCCGGGAATCTCCTACGAGCAGTACTTC.

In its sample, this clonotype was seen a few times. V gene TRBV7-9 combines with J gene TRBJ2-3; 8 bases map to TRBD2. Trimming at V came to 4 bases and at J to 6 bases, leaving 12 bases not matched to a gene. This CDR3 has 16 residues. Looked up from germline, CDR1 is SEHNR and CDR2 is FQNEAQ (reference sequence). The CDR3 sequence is CASSSGKAGDVDTQYF. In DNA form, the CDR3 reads TGTGCCAGCAGCTCAGGCAAAGCGGGAGACGTGGATACGCAGTATTTT. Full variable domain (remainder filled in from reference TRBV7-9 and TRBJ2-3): DTGVSQNPRHKITKRGQNVTFRCDPISEHNRLYWYRQTLGQGPEFLTYFQNEAQLEKSRLLSDRFSAERPKGSFSTLEIQRTEQGDSAMYLCASSSGKAGDVDTQYFGPGTRLTVL.

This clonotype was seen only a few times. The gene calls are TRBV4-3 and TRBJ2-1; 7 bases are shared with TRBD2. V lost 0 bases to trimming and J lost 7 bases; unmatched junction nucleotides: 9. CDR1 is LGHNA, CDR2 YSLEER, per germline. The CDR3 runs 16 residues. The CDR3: CASSQDSGAGLNEQFF. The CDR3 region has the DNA TGCGCCAGCAGCCAAGACTCGGGAGCGGGATTGAATGAGCAGTTCTTC.

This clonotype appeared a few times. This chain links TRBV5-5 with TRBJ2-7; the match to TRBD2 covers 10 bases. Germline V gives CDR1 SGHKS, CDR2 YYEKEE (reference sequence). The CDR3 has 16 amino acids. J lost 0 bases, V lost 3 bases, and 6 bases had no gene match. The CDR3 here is CASSSLAGIFSYEQYF. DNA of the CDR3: TGTGCCAGCAGCTCACTAGCGGGGATATTCTCCTACGAGCAGTACTTC.

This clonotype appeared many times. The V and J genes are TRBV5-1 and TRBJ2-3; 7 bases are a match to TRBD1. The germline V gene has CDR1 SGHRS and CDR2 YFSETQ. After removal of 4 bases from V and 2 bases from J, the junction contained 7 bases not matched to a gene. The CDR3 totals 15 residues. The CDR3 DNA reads TGCGCCAGCAGCCCGGGACAGTTTTCCACAGATACGCAGTATTTT. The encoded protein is CASSPGQFSTDTQYF.

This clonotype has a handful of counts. Here the CDR3 DNA reads TGTGCCACCAGCACTAGGACAGCTATTAGCTCCTACAATGAGCAGTTCTTC. This codes for CATSTRTAISSYNEQFF. This sequence joins TRBV15 and TRBJ2-1; tentative D call: TRBD1 (6 bases). The CDR3 has 17 amino acids. The germline V gene has CDR1 LNHNV and CDR2 YYDKDF (reference sequence). The ends were cut back, 4 bases at V and 0 bases at J, with 16 bases in the middle. The variable domain in full, completed from reference TRBV15 and TRBJ2-1, reads DAMVIQNPRYQVTQFGKPVTLSCSQTLNHNVMYWYQQKSSQAPKLLFHYYDKDFNNEADTPDNFQSRRPNTSFCFLDIRSPGLGDTAMYLCATSTRTAISSYNEQFFGPGTRLTVL.